The 26 T cell receptor beta chains reported below all come from one sample, sequenced in a study of blood T cells in healthy people across ages. With a J-beta primer mix and a sample-barcoded 5' primer, a second PCR ran about 6 to 11 cycles. TCRdb itself ran the 5' RACE reads through MiXCR, one entry per CDR3 protein. The sample lists some 780,000 distinct CDR3 sequences; 56% were seen once. The sequenced material came from blood. These receptors all stem from a man aged 35 to 55 in good health.

The V call is TRBV2, the J call TRBJ2-6; no clear D gene. The germline V and J ends were trimmed by 6 bases and 2 bases, with 11 bases remaining between them. This CDR3 is 15 amino acids long. Germline CDR1 reads SNHLY; CDR2 reads FYNNEI. The DNA of the CDR3 is TGTGCCAGCAGAGGGTCAGAGGCTGGGGCCAACGTCCTGACTTTC. Protein sequence: CASRGSEAGANVLTF.

This sequence joins TRBV7-3 and TRBJ1-1; D gene uncertain. CDR3 length: 13 amino acids. CDR1 is SGHTA, CDR2 FQGTGA, per germline. V gave up 5 bases and J gave up 10 bases, with 17 bases separating them. CDR3 nucleotide sequence: TGTGCCAGCAGCCCATTGACCGACATAGGAGCTTTCTTT. Protein product: CASSPLTDIGAFF.

This clonotype has only one observation. CDR3 protein: CASSPSTGNQPQHF. DNA for the CDR3: TGTGCCAGCAGCCCCAGCACAGGCAATCAGCCCCAGCATTTT. The chain recombines TRBV7-8 with TRBJ1-5; no reliable D call. Between the trimmed V and J ends, which lost 5 bases and 2 bases, there was a span of 10 bases. Germline CDR1 is SGHVS and CDR2 is FQNEAQ. This CDR3 is 14 amino acids long.

Remarks on this clonotype: One end of the junction varies from germline; a read error may be responsible. The chain is built from TRBV14 and TRBJ1-4, with TRBD1 matching 7 bases. The CDR3 contains 15 residues. CDR1 is SGHDN and CDR2 is FVKESK in the germline V gene. The DNA of the CDR3 is TGTGTCAGCAGCCAAGGAAGACAGGGATTGGAAAAACTGTTTTTT. Protein product: CVSSQGRQGLEKLFF. Full variable domain (remainder filled in from reference TRBV14 and TRBJ1-4): EAGVTQFPSHSVIEKGQTVTLRCDPISGHDNLYWYRRVMGKEIKFLLHFVKESKQDESGMPNNRFLAERTGGTYSTLKVQPAELEDSGVYFCVSSQGRQGLEKLFFGSGTQLSVL.

Only one count was recorded for this clonotype. The chain is built from TRBV30 and TRBJ1-2, with TRBD1 matching 7 bases. Germline trimming cut 1 base from V and 7 bases from J; bases unmatched to any gene: 6. The CDR3 contains 13 residues. Looked up from germline, CDR1 is GTSNPN and CDR2 is SVGIG (reference sequence). CDR3 sequence reads: CAWSETGKGGYTF. In DNA form, the CDR3 reads TGTGCCTGGAGTGAGACAGGGAAAGGTGGCTACACCTTC.

The rearrangement uses TRBV12-3 or TRBV12-4 and TRBJ2-7, with 7 bases aligning to TRBD2. The CDR3 is 17 residues long. The V segment lost 3 bases and the J segment 6 bases; nucleotides outside the gene matches: 17. The CDR3 loop reads CASSFLAGGTASPEQYF. For the CDR3, the DNA is TGTGCCAGCAGTTTTTTAGCGGGCGGGACCGCTTCGCCCGAGCAGTACTTC.

This clonotype has a count of ten or more. The chain links TRBV7-9 to TRBJ1-2; a weak D match, TRBD1 (5 bases). The germline V gene has CDR1 SEHNR and CDR2 FQNEAQ (reference sequence). The CDR3 consists of 11 residues. Trimming took off 3 bases at V and 7 bases at J, with 6 bases between the two ends. In DNA form, the CDR3 reads TGTGCCAGCAGCTTCGACAGTGGCTACACCTTC. This gives the protein CASSFDSGYTF.

In its sample, this clonotype was seen a few times. The chain couples TRBV29-1 to TRBJ2-1; D is unresolved. Per the germline V gene, CDR1 is SQVTM and CDR2 is ANQGSEA. Trimming took 6 bases from V and 7 from J, leaving 13 bases between them. This CDR3 is 12 amino acids long. CDR3 residues: CSVSLGGNEQFF. The CDR3 DNA reads TGCAGCGTCTCTCTGGGCGGTAATGAGCAGTTCTTC.

This rearrangement joins TRBV3-1 to TRBJ2-1, with 10 bases lining up with TRBD2. The CDR3 loop spans 16 amino acids. V shed 4 bases, J shed 9 bases, and the junction held 12 bases outside the gene matches. Germline CDR1 and CDR2: LGHDT and YNNKEL (reference sequence). In DNA, the CDR3 is TGTGCCAGCAGCCGAGGAGCGGGGGGGCGGTTCGGTGAGCAGTTCTTC. Amino acids: CASSRGAGGRFGEQFF.

The gene calls are TRBV7-3 and TRBJ2-7; maybe TRBD1 (5 bases). This CDR3 contains 15 residues. The V gene lost 3 bases and the J gene lost 5 bases, with 17 bases spanning the gap. The germline gives CDR1 SGHTA, CDR2 FQGTGA. CDR3 sequence (DNA): TGTGCCAGCAGCTTGGCACTTCAGGGATCTCACGAGCAGTACTTC. Protein product: CASSLALQGSHEQYF.

CDR3 sequence (DNA): TGTGCCAGCAGTTACTCTGGGAACCAAGAGACCCAGTACTTC. Translation gives CASSYSGNQETQYF. The chain carries TRBV6-6 and TRBJ2-5; no firm D call. Germline V CDR1 and CDR2: MNHNY, SVGAGI (reference sequence). V lost 0 bases to trimming and J lost 0 bases, with 5 bases between them. The CDR3 loop spans 14 amino acids.

The chain recombines TRBV14 with TRBJ2-7; 9 nucleotides match TRBD2. V dropped 5 bases and J dropped 3; count of bases not matched to a gene: 5. CDR1 is SGHDN, CDR2 FVKESK, per germline. CDR3 length equals 14 residues. CDR3 DNA: TGTGCCAGCAGCGGGACGCGGGGGGGCTACGAGCAGTACTTC. Translated: CASSGTRGGYEQYF. The full variable domain, with the rest looked up from reference TRBV14 and TRBJ2-7, is EAGVTQFPSHSVIEKGQTVTLRCDPISGHDNLYWYRRVMGKEIKFLLHFVKESKQDESGMPNNRFLAERTGGTYSTLKVQPAELEDSGVYFCASSGTRGGYEQYFGPGTRLTVT.

This clonotype occurred a few times. The DNA for the CDR3 is TGTGCCAGCAGTGACGGGACAGGTCGATTATATGGCTACACCTTC. It encodes CASSDGTGRLYGYTF. The rearrangement links TRBV6-6 to TRBJ1-2; TRBD1 matches at 8 bases. V shed 5 bases and J 5 bases; nucleotides not matched to a gene: 10. Germline CDR1 reads MNHNY; CDR2 reads SVGAGI (reference sequence). The CDR3 is made up of 15 amino acids.

The DNA of the CDR3 is TGTGCCAGCACCCTAGACAGCTCCGCCAATCAGCCCCAGCATTTT. Translating gives CASTLDSSANQPQHF. This chain joins TRBV6-6 and TRBJ1-5; the D gene is possibly TRBD1 (5 bases). Germline V gene sequence: CDR1 MNHNY, CDR2 SVGAGI (reference sequence). The ends were cut back, 7 bases at V and 3 bases at J, with 16 bases in the middle. This CDR3 has 15 residues.

The chain uses TRBV7-9 and TRBJ2-5, with TRBD2 matching 11 bases. V lost 2 bases to trimming and J lost 2 bases; unmatched junction nucleotides: 7. The CDR3 runs 17 residues. Germline lookup yields CDR1 SEHNR and CDR2 FQNEAQ (reference sequence). CDR3 sequence: CASSLSLAGGLQETQYF. The CDR3 DNA reads as TGTGCCAGCAGCTTATCTCTAGCGGGGGGCCTACAAGAGACCCAGTACTTC.

J is TRBJ2-3 and V is TRBV7-2, with 10 bases that match TRBD2. The CDR3 is 15 amino acids. Losses at the gene ends were 6 bases for V and 7 bases for J; bases not matched to a gene: 10. CDR1 and CDR2 (germline): SGHTA, FQGNSA. The CDR3 nucleotides read TGTGCCAGCAGGCCCACTAGCGGGGCTGCGAATACGCAGTATTTT. This sequence encodes CASRPTSGAANTQYF.

This chain connects TRBV7-2 to TRBJ2-1; no definite D call. The V and J ends lost 5 bases and 10 bases respectively, with 9 bases between them. CDR3 length: 11 residues. Germline lookup yields CDR1 SGHTA and CDR2 FQGNSA. The CDR3 loop reads CASSLSVEQFF. The CDR3 DNA is TGTGCCAGCAGCCTCTCTGTGGAGCAGTTCTTC. Combining the CDR3 with reference TRBV7-2 and TRBJ2-1 gives the whole variable domain GAGVSQSPSNKVTEKGKDVELRCDPISGHTALYWYRQSLGQGLEFLIYFQGNSAPDKSGLPSDRFSAERTGGSVSTLTIQRTQQEDSAVYLCASSLSVEQFFGPGTRLTVL.

Ten or more counts support this clonotype. The rearrangement joins TRBV29-1 to TRBJ2-1; D perhaps matches TRBD2 (6 bases). This CDR3 is built from 16 residues. Trimming took off 4 bases at V and 5 bases at J, with 21 bases between the two ends. Germline V gene sequence: CDR1 SQVTM, CDR2 ANQGSEA. The CDR3 sequence is CSVVGAASGVNNEQFF. The DNA of the CDR3 is TGCAGCGTTGTAGGTGCGGCATCGGGGGTAAACAATGAGCAGTTCTTC.

The chain links TRBV2 to TRBJ2-1; 11 bases map to TRBD2. This CDR3 region has 16 residues. Germline trimming cut 5 bases from V and 5 bases from J; bases unmatched to any gene: 8. The germline V gene has CDR1 SNHLY and CDR2 FYNNEI. CDR3 loop: CASSYIAGGPDNEQFF. CDR3 in DNA: TGTGCCAGCAGTTATATAGCGGGAGGGCCAGACAATGAGCAGTTCTTC.

The chain links TRBV2 to TRBJ2-6; 7 bases align to TRBD1. The germline CDR1 and CDR2 sequences are SNHLY and FYNNEI. The CDR3 is 16 amino acids. Trimming at V came to 8 bases and at J to 2 bases, leaving 9 bases not matched to a gene. Here the CDR3 DNA reads TGTGCCAGCGTACCGACAGGGCACGCTGGGGCCAACGTCCTGACTTTC. This codes for CASVPTGHAGANVLTF.

In this sample, this clonotype turned up many times. V gene TRBV14 combines with J gene TRBJ2-5, with 7 bases lining up with TRBD1. CDR1 is SGHDN and CDR2 is FVKESK in the germline V gene. V lost 3 bases to trimming and J lost 5 bases; unmatched junction nucleotides: 6. The CDR3 has 14 amino acids. This CDR3 reads CASSQGQLQETQYF. The CDR3 region has the DNA TGTGCCAGCAGCCAGGGACAGCTACAGGAGACCCAGTACTTC.

This sequence joins TRBV6-5 and TRBJ1-5; D unclear. V was trimmed by 5 bases and J by 4 bases, leaving 9 bases between them. The CDR3 is 13 amino acids. Germline V CDR1 and CDR2: MNHEY, SVGAGI. CDR3 residues: CASSPGKNQPQHF. CDR3 DNA sequence: TGTGCCAGCAGTCCCGGTAAGAATCAGCCCCAGCATTTT.

This clonotype has more than one count but fewer than ten. CDR3 protein: CSASALGVRVGNQPQHF. The CDR3 region has the DNA TGCAGTGCTAGCGCCCTTGGGGTAAGGGTGGGCAATCAGCCCCAGCATTTT. The chain links TRBV20-1 to TRBJ1-5; D is unclear. This CDR3 comprises 17 residues. V lost 3 bases and J lost 2, with 20 bases in between. The germline gives CDR1 DFQATT, CDR2 SNEGSKA (reference sequence).

Remarks on this clonotype: The junction does not match germline at one end; this may be a read error. V and J are TRBV4-1 and TRBJ2-1; no clear D. CDR3 length: 12 residues. CDR1 MGHRA and CDR2 YSYEKL come from the germline V gene. The DNA for the CDR3 is TGTGCCAGCAGTCATAACTACAATGAGCAGTTCTTC. It yields the protein CASSHNYNEQFF.

The chain recombines TRBV28 with TRBJ2-3; tentative D call: TRBD2 (5 bases). The CDR3 is 12 residues long. From germline, CDR1 is MDHEN and CDR2 SYDVKM. V shed 7 bases and J shed 2 bases, with 7 bases lying between them. CDR3 sequence: CASNLATDTQYF. The CDR3 DNA sequence: TGTGCCAGCAACCTAGCCACAGATACGCAGTATTTT. The variable domain in full, with the rest retrieved from reference TRBV28 and TRBJ2-3, is DVKVTQSSRYLVKRTGEKVFLECVQDMDHENMFWYRQDPGLGLRLIYFSYDVKMKEKGDIPEGYSVSREKKERFSLILESASTNQTSMYLCASNLATDTQYFGPGTRLTVL.

There are a few counts of this clonotype. This chain connects TRBV25-1 to TRBJ2-5; 10 positions agree with TRBD2. The germline V gene encodes CDR1 MGHDK and CDR2 SYGVNS. V dropped 7 bases and J dropped 5; count of bases not matched to a gene: 4. The CDR3 is made up of 13 amino acids. The CDR3 loop is CASTTSGTETQYF. The DNA for the CDR3 is TGTGCCAGCACAACTAGCGGGACGGAGACCCAGTACTTC.